This TCR beta chain was captured by sequencing in a study of control samples from healthy donors and cancer patients. The germline V and J ends were trimmed by 0 bases and 4 bases, with 10 bases remaining between them. The CDR3 extends over 15 amino acids. Germline CDR1 is KGHSH and CDR2 is LQKENI. The table came from immunoSEQ multiplex PCR; TCRdb's copy has only in-frame clones and leaves some out. The repertoire holds 2,000 to 2,500 clones, about 98% seen once, with 1.5% to 2% in the top ten. Sequenced material: PBMCs. The TCR comes from a man between 70 and 80 years old with head and neck cancer. The chain links TRBV18 to TRBJ1-5; perhaps TRBD1 as D (5 bases). CDR3 amino acids: CASSPPGTTNQPQHF. CDR3 coding DNA: TGTGCCAGCTCACCACCGGGGACGACGAATCAGCCCCAGCATTTT. Supplemented by reference TRBV18 and TRBJ1-5, the full variable domain reads NAGVMQNPRHLVRRRGQEARLRCSPMKGHSHVYWYRQLPEEGLKFMVYLQKENIIDESGMPKERFSAEFPKEGPSILRIQQVVRGDSAAYFCASSPPGTTNQPQHFGDGTRLSIL.